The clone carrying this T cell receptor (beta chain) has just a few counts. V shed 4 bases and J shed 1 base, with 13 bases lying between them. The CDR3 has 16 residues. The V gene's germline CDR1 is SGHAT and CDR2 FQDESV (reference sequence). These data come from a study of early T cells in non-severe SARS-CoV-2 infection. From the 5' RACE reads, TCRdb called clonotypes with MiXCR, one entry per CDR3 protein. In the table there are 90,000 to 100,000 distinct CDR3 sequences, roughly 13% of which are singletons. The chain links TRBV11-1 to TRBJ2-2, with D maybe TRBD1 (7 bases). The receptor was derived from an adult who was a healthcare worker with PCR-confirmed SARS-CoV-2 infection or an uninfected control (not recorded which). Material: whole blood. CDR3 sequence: CASSSRQGLNTGELFF. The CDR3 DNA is TGTGCCAGCAGCTCTCGACAGGGACTGAACACCGGGGAGCTGTTTTTT.